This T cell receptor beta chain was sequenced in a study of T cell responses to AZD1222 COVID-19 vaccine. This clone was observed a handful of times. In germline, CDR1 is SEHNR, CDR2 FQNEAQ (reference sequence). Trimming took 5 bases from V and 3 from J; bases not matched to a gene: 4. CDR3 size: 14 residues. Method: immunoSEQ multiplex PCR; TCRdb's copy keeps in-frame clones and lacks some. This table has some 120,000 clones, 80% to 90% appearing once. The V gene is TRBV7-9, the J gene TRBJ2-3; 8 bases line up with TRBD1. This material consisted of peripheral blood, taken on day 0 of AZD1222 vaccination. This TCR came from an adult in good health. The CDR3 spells CASSRRDRTDTQYF. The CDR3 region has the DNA TGTGCCAGCAGCCGAAGGGACAGGACAGATACGCAGTATTTT.